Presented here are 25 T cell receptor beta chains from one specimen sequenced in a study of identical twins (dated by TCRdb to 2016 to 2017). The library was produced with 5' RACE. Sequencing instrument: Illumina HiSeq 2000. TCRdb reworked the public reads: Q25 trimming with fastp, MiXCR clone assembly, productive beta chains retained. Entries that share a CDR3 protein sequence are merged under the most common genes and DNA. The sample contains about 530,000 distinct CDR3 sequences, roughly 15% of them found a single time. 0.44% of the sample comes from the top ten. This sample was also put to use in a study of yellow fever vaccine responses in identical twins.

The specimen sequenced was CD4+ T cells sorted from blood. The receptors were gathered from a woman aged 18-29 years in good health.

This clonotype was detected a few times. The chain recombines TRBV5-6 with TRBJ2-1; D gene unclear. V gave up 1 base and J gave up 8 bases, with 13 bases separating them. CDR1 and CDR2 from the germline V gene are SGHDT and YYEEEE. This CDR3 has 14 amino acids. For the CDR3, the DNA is TGTGCCAGCAGCTTGCGGTTCGACCTAGATGAGCAGTTCTTC. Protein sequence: CASSLRFDLDEQFF. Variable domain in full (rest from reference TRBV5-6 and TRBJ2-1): DAGVTQSPTHLIKTRGQQVTLRCSPKSGHDTVSWYQQALGQGPQFIFQYYEEEERQRGNFPDRFSGHQFPNYSSELNVNALLLGDSALYLCASSLRFDLDEQFFGPGTRLTVL.

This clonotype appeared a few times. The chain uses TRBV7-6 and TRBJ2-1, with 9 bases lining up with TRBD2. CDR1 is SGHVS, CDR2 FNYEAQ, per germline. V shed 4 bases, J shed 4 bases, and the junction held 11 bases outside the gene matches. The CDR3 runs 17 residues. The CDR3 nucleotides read TGTGCCAGCAGCTCAGCGGGGGGCCCCCAATTTTACAATGAGCAGTTCTTC. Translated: CASSSAGGPQFYNEQFF.

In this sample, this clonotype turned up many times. The CDR3 coding sequence is TGCAGCGTTGTCGCCCTATCTGTGGGGACCCAGTACTTC. This translates into CSVVALSVGTQYF. The V gene is TRBV29-1, the J gene TRBJ2-5; D not certain. Germline loops: CDR1 SQVTM, CDR2 ANQGSEA. Trimming removed 4 bases at V and 7 bases at J, with 16 bases between. This CDR3 spans 13 amino acids. Complete variable domain (other parts from reference TRBV29-1 and TRBJ2-5): SAVISQKPSRDICQRGTSLTIQCQVDSQVTMMFWYRQQPGQSLTLIATANQGSEATYESGFVIDKFPISRPNLTFSTLTVSNMSPEDSSIYLCSVVALSVGTQYFGPGTRLLVL.

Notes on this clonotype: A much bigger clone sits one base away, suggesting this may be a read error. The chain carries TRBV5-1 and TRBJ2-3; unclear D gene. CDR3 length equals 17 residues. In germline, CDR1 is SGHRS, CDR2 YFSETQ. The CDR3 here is CAGSLGSGAPSTDTQYF. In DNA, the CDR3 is TGCGCCGGCAGCTTGGGTTCCGGTGCGCCCTCGACAGATACGCAGTATTTT.

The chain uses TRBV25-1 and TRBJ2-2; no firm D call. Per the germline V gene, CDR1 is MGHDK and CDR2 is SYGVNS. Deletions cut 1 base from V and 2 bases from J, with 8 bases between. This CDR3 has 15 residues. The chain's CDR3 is CASSEFRGNTGELFF. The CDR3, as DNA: TGTGCCAGCAGTGAATTCAGAGGAAACACCGGGGAGCTGTTTTTT.

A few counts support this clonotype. The CDR3 here is CASSLGPTSGSPYNEQFF. The CDR3 bases are TGCGCCAGCAGCTTGGGGCCGACTAGCGGGAGCCCCTACAATGAGCAGTTCTTC. The rearrangement uses TRBV5-1 and TRBJ2-1, with 12 bases that match TRBD2. The length of the CDR3 is 18 residues. The germline CDR1 and CDR2 sequences are SGHRS and YFSETQ. With 0 bases clipped from V and 2 bases from J, the junction kept 6 bases outside the gene matches.

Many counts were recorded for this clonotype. The DNA for the CDR3 is TGTGCCATCAGACCTAGCGGGAGTGGAGTCGATACGCAGTATTTT. The encoded protein is CAIRPSGSGVDTQYF. V usage is TRBV10-3 and J usage is TRBJ2-3; TRBD2 matches 10 bases. The CDR3 is 15 amino acids. V was clipped by 6 bases and J by 6 bases; unmatched bases: 9. CDR1 and CDR2 from the germline V gene are ENHRY and SYGVKD.

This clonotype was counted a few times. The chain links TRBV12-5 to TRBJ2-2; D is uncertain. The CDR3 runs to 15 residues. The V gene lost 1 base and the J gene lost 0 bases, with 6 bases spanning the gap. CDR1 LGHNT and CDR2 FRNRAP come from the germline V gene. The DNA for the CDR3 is TGTGCTAGTGGTTTGGGTGAGACGAACACCGGGGAGCTGTTTTTT. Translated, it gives CASGLGETNTGELFF.

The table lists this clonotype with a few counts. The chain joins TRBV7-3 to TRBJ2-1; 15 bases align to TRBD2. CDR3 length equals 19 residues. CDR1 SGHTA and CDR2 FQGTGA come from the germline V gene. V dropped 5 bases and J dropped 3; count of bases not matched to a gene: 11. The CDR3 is CASSAPGLAGGGGYNEQFF. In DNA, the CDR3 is TGTGCCAGCAGCGCTCCGGGACTAGCGGGAGGAGGGGGCTACAATGAGCAGTTCTTC.

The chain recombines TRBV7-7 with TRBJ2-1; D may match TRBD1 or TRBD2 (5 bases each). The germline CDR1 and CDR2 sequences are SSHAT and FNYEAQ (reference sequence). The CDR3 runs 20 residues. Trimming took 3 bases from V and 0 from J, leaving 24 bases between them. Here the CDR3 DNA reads TGTGCCAGCAGCTTGCCGGTTAGTGCTAGGGGACCAAGCTCCTACAATGAGCAGTTCTTC. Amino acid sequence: CASSLPVSARGPSSYNEQFF.

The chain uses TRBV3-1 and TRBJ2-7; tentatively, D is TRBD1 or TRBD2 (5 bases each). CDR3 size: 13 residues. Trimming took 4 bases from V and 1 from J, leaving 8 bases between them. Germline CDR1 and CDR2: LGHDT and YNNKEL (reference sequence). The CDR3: CASSRDQSYEQYF. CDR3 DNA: TGTGCCAGCAGCCGGGACCAGTCCTACGAGCAGTACTTC.

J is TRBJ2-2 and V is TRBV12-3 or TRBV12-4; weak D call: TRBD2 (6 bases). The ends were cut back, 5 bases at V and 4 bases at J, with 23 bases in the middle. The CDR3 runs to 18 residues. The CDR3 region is CASSLSNPFGGITGELFF. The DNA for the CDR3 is TGTGCCAGCAGTCTCTCCAACCCGTTTGGGGGGATCACCGGGGAGCTGTTTTTT.

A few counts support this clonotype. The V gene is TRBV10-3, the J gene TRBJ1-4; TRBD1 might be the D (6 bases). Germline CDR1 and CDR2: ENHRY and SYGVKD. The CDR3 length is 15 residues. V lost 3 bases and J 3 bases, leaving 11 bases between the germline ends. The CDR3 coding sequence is TGTGCCATCAGTGATCCCGGACAGCCTAATGAAAAACTGTTTTTT. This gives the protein CAISDPGQPNEKLFF.

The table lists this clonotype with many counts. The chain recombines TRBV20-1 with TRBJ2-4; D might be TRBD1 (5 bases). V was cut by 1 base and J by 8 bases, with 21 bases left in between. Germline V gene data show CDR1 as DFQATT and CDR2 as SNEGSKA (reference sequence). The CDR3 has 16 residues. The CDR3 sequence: CSARGPPREGSDIQYF. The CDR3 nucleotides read TGCAGTGCTAGAGGGCCCCCCAGGGAAGGTTCCGACATTCAGTACTTC.

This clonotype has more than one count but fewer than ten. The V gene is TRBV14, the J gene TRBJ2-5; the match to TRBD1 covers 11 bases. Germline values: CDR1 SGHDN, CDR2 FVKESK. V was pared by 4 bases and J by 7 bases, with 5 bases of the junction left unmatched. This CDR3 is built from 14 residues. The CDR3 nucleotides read TGTGCCAGCAGCCGGGACAGGGGGTTTGGGACCCAGTACTTC. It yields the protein CASSRDRGFGTQYF.

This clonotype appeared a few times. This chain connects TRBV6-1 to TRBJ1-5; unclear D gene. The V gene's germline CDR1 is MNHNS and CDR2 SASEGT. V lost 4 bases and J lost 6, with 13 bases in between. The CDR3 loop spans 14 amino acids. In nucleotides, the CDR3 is TGTGCCAGCAGTGCACAGCGGAGTCGTCAGCCCCAGCATTTT. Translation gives CASSAQRSRQPQHF.

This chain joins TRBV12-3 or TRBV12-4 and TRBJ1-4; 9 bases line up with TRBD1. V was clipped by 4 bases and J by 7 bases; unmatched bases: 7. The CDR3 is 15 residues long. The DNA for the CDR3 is TGTGCCAGCAGTTCCACAGGGGGCGGAAGTGAAAAACTGTTTTTT. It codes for CASSSTGGGSEKLFF.

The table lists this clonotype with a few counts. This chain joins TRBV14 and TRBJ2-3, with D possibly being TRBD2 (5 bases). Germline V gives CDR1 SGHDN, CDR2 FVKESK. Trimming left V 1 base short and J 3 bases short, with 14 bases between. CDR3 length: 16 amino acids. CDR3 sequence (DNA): TGTGCCAGCAGCCAAGTCTGGGGAGCGACAACAGATACGCAGTATTTT. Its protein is CASSQVWGATTDTQYF.

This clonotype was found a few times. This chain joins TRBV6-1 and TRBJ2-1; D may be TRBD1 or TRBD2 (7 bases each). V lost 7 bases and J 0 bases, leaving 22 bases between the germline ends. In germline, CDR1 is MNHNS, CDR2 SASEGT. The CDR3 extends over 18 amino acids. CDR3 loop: CASTGTGEGQPSYNEQFF. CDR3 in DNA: TGTGCCAGCACCGGAACAGGGGAGGGACAACCCTCCTACAATGAGCAGTTCTTC.

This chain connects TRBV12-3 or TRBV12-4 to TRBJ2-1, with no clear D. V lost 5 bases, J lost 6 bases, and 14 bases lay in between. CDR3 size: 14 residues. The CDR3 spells CASSPTWVGNEQFF. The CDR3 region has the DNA TGTGCCAGCAGTCCAACCTGGGTAGGCAATGAGCAGTTCTTC.

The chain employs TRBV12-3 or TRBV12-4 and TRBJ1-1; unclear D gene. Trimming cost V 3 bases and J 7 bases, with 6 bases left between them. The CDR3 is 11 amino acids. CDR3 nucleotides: TGTGCCAGCAGTTTCTTTAGTGAAGCTTTCTTT. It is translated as CASSFFSEAFF.

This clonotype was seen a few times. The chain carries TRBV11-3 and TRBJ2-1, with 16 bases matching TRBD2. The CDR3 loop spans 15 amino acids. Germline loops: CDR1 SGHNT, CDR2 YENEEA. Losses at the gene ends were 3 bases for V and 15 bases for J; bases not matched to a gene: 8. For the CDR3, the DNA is TGTGCCAGCAGCTTCCCGGGACTAGCGGGAGGGCCGGGGTTCTTC. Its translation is CASSFPGLAGGPGFF.

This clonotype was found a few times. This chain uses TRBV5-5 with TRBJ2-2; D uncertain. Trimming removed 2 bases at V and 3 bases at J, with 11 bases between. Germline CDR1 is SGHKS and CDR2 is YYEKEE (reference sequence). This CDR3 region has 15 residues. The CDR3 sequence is CASSFRQGYTGELFF. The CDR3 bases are TGTGCCAGCAGCTTCCGACAAGGGTACACCGGGGAGCTGTTTTTT.

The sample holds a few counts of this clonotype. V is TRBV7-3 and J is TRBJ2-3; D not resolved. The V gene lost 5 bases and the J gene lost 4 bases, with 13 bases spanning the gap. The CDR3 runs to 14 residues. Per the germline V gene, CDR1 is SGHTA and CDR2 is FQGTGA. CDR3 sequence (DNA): TGTGCCAGCAGCCAAGGATTCCAACCAGATACGCAGTATTTT. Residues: CASSQGFQPDTQYF. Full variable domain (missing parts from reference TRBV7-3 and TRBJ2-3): GAGVSQTPSNKVTEKGKYVELRCDPISGHTALYWYRQSLGQGPEFLIYFQGTGAADDSGLPNDRFFAVRPEGSVSTLKIQRTERGDSAVYLCASSQGFQPDTQYFGPGTRLTVL.

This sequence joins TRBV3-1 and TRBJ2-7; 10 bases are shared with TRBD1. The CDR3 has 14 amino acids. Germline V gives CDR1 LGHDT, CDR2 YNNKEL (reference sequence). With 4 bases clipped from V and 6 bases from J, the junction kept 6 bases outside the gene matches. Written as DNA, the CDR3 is TGTGCCAGCAGCCCCCGGACAGGGGGTAGCGAGCAGTACTTC. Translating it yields CASSPRTGGSEQYF.